What follows are 10 T cell receptor beta chains derived from one specimen sequenced in a study of blood T cell repertoires in COVID-19 (dated by TCRdb to about 2020). To prepare the library, the immunoSEQ multiplex PCR assay was applied. What TCRdb holds here is the immuneACCESS table cut down to in-frame rearrangements. Part of the clones is not present; checked against another copy, under half of the missing clones reflect an unresolved V gene, and the others are unexplained. This sample holds 200,000 to 300,000 clones; 85% were observed only once. The ten largest account for approximately 5.1% of the sample. The sequenced material came from peripheral blood. All receptors derive from a man aged 45-60 years with COVID-19, enrolled during active disease.

Note on this clone: An end of the junction differs from the germline gene, which may be a read error. The V and J genes are TRBV20-1 and TRBJ2-7; D is perhaps TRBD1 (6 bases). This CDR3 is built from 11 residues. The germline V gene encodes CDR1 DFQATT and CDR2 SNEGSKA (reference sequence). Here the CDR3 reads CSVRRGREQYF. The DNA of the CDR3 is TGCAGTGTTAGAAGGGGGAGAGAGCAGTACTTC.

This clone was counted once. The V and J genes are TRBV7-9 and TRBJ2-7, with no clear D. Between the trimmed V and J ends, which lost 1 base and 4 bases, there was a span of 11 bases. This CDR3 is 14 amino acids long. Germline V gene sequence: CDR1 SEHNR, CDR2 FQNEAQ (reference sequence). In DNA form, the CDR3 reads TGTGCCAGCAGCTTAGGCACCGCTGCGTACGAGCAGTACTTC. It yields the protein CASSLGTAAYEQYF.

The chain has TRBV7-8 and TRBJ2-7, with 9 bases aligning to TRBD1. Germline V gene sequence: CDR1 SGHVS, CDR2 FQNEAQ. V lost 3 bases, J lost 2 bases, and 14 bases stayed unmatched. The CDR3 spans 18 residues. Written as DNA, the CDR3 is TGTGCCAGCAGCTTCCACCGGGACAGGGCTAAAAGTACCTACGAGCAGTACTTC. Encoded protein: CASSFHRDRAKSTYEQYF. Variable domain in full (rest from reference TRBV7-8 and TRBJ2-7): GAGVSQSPRYKVAKRGQDVALRCDPISGHVSLFWYQQALGQGPEFLTYFQNEAQLDKSGLPSDRFFAERPEGSVSTLKIQRTQQEDSAVYLCASSFHRDRAKSTYEQYFGPGTRLTVT.

This clone was picked up one time. Here the CDR3 DNA reads TGTGCCAGCAGCTTAGAGGCGGGGGGTTACAATGAGCAGTTCTTC. Its translation: CASSLEAGGYNEQFF. This chain links TRBV7-3 with TRBJ2-1, with 8 positions matching TRBD2. Per germline, CDR1 SGHTA and CDR2 FQGTGA. The CDR3 extends over 15 amino acids. V lost 2 bases and J lost 4; bases outside the gene matches: 4.

This rearrangement joins TRBV20-1 to TRBJ1-1; tentatively, D is TRBD1 (5 bases). V gave up 5 bases and J gave up 7 bases, with 11 bases separating them. Germline lookup yields CDR1 DFQATT and CDR2 SNEGSKA (reference sequence). The CDR3 has 11 amino acids. CDR3 amino acids: CSAGVGDEAFF. The DNA of the CDR3 is TGCAGTGCTGGGGTAGGGGATGAAGCTTTCTTT.

This clone was picked up a small number of times. This chain connects TRBV7-2 to TRBJ2-1; 9 nucleotides line up with TRBD2. Per the germline V gene, CDR1 is SGHTA and CDR2 is FQGNSA. There are 16 residues in the CDR3. The V segment lost 5 bases and the J segment 7 bases; nucleotides outside the gene matches: 12. This CDR3 reads CASSASSAGGLNEQFF. The DNA for the CDR3 is TGTGCCAGCAGCGCCTCGTCGGCGGGGGGGCTGAATGAGCAGTTCTTC.

The gene calls are TRBV24-1 and TRBJ1-1; no clear D. This CDR3 is 14 amino acids long. Germline CDR1 and CDR2: KGHDR and SFDVKD. V gave up 4 bases and J gave up 0 bases, with 8 bases separating them. The CDR3, as DNA: TGTGCCACCAGTGAAGGGAGGTTGAACACTGAAGCTTTCTTT. Protein: CATSEGRLNTEAFF.

This chain uses TRBV4-3 with TRBJ1-2; TRBD1 might be the D (6 bases). Germline lookup yields CDR1 LGHNA and CDR2 YSLEER. The CDR3 has 15 residues. The V gene lost 0 bases and the J gene lost 3 bases, with 11 bases spanning the gap. The CDR3 protein is CASSQDARGDYGYTF. CDR3 coding DNA: TGCGCCAGCAGCCAAGACGCCAGGGGAGACTATGGCTACACCTTC.

V and J are TRBV18 and TRBJ2-7, with D possibly matching TRBD2 (5 bases). V was trimmed by 3 bases and J by 3 bases, leaving 18 bases between them. CDR3 length equals 16 residues. Germline loops: CDR1 KGHSH, CDR2 LQKENI. DNA for the CDR3: TGTGCCAGCTCACCGTCGGGGAGTGGGCCCTACTACGAGCAGTACTTC. Residues: CASSPSGSGPYYEQYF.

V usage is TRBV18 and J usage is TRBJ2-7; D gene unclear. The CDR3 consists of 14 residues. Trimming pared 3 bases from V and 1 base from J, leaving 10 bases between. The germline V gene encodes CDR1 KGHSH and CDR2 LQKENI. CDR3 amino acids: CASSPPSPSYEQYF. CDR3 coding DNA: TGTGCCAGCTCACCCCCCAGTCCTTCCTACGAGCAGTACTTC.